Listed below are T cell receptor beta chains from one sample, sequenced in a study of blood T cells in healthy people across ages. Each CDR3 protein is one row after TCRdb ran MiXCR on the 5' RACE reads. The sample carries about 1.4 million distinct CDR3 sequences, approximately 59% recorded once. The sequencing input was blood. The receptors stem from a man between 18 and 35 years old in good health. CDR3s include the opening cysteine and the closing phenylalanine or tryptophan. D genes are given only for firm matches. Clone size appears in some rows only: once, few, many, or a class for an expanded clone.

V: TRBV12-3/TRBV12-4
size: few
J: TRBJ2-1
length: 15
D: TRBD2
CDR3: CASSTGTRGYNEQFF
DNA: TGTGCCAGCAGCACCGGGACTAGAGGCTACAATGAGCAGTTCTTC

V: TRBV15
size: -
J: TRBJ2-3
length: 15
D: -
CDR3: CATSRGSGKGNTQYF
DNA: TGTGCCACCAGCAGAGGGTCAGGGAAGGGAAATACGCAGTATTTT

V: TRBV4-3
size: -
J: TRBJ2-1
length: 14
D: TRBD1
CDR3: CASSQDGQGWEQFF
DNA: TGCGCCAGCAGCCAAGACGGACAGGGGTGGGAGCAGTTCTTC

V: TRBV25-1
size: -
J: TRBJ1-2
length: 15
D: TRBD1
CDR3: CASSEYPTGRYGYTF
DNA: TGTGCCAGCAGTGAATATCCGACAGGGAGGTATGGCTACACCTTC

V: TRBV7-2
size: -
J: TRBJ2-3
length: 17
D: -
CDR3: CASSLRASATSTDTQYF
DNA: TGTGCCAGCAGCTTAAGGGCTAGCGCGACTAGCACAGATACGCAGTATTTT

V: TRBV10-3
size: -
J: TRBJ1-1
length: 15
D: -
CDR3: CAISESEAGNTEAFF
DNA: TGTGCCATCAGTGAGTCGGAGGCAGGGAACACTGAAGCTTTCTTT

V: TRBV20-1
size: -
J: TRBJ1-1
length: 13
D: -
CDR3: CSAREAGTTEAFF
DNA: TGCAGTGCAAGGGAGGCGGGGACCACTGAAGCTTTCTTT

V: TRBV12-3/TRBV12-4
size: few
J: TRBJ2-3
length: 15
D: -
CDR3: CASSFVGGPSDTQYF
DNA: TGTGCCAGCAGTTTCGTGGGGGGGCCCTCAGATACGCAGTATTTT

V: TRBV7-2
size: once
J: TRBJ1-5
length: 15
D: -
CDR3: CASSLGTAFNQPQHF
DNA: TGTGCCAGCAGCTTAGGGACAGCCTTCAATCAGCCCCAGCATTTT

V: TRBV12-3/TRBV12-4
size: -
J: TRBJ2-5
length: 16
D: -
CDR3: CASSLAGHGGPETQYF
DNA: TGTGCCAGCAGTTTAGCCGGTCATGGTGGCCCGGAGACCCAGTACTTC

V: TRBV29-1
size: -
J: TRBJ1-1
length: 13
D: -
CDR3: CSVLTRGNTEAFF
DNA: TGCAGCGTTCTAACCAGGGGGAACACTGAAGCTTTCTTT

V: TRBV4-1
size: -
J: TRBJ1-1
length: 13
D: TRBD1
CDR3: CASRHTGDTEAFF
DNA: TGCGCCAGCAGACATACAGGGGATACTGAAGCTTTCTTT

V: TRBV5-1
size: -
J: TRBJ1-6
length: 14
D: -
CDR3: CASSLGQWNSPLHF
DNA: TGCGCCAGCAGCTTGGGACAGTGGAATTCACCCCTCCACTTT

V: TRBV11-2
size: -
J: TRBJ1-2
length: 14
D: -
CDR3: CASSLGAQDYGYTF
DNA: TGTGCCAGCAGCTTGGGGGCGCAGGACTATGGCTACACCTTC

V: TRBV20-1
size: once
J: TRBJ2-2
length: 13
D: -
CDR3: CSARPSGAGELFF
DNA: TGCAGTGCTAGACCCTCAGGGGCCGGGGAGCTGTTTTTT

V: TRBV12-5
size: -
J: TRBJ2-3
length: 15
D: -
CDR3: CASGLADRSTDTQYF
DNA: TGTGCTAGTGGTTTGGCGGACAGAAGCACAGATACGCAGTATTTT

V: TRBV20-1
size: -
J: TRBJ2-5
length: 18
D: TRBD2
CDR3: CSAAPRVRLAGYQETQYF
DNA: TGCAGTGCTGCTCCCCGAGTCAGACTAGCGGGGTACCAAGAGACCCAGTACTTC

V: TRBV12-3/TRBV12-4
size: -
J: TRBJ2-3
length: 17
D: -
CDR3: CASRTKKLGVSTDTQYF
DNA: TGTGCCAGCAGAACAAAGAAGCTGGGGGTTAGCACAGATACGCAGTATTTT

V: TRBV7-9
size: once
J: TRBJ2-7
length: 17
D: -
CDR3: CASSLERNSHYSYEQYF
DNA: TGTGCCAGCAGCTTAGAACGGAACAGCCATTACTCCTACGAGCAGTACTTC

V: TRBV29-1
size: -
J: TRBJ1-1
length: 13
D: -
CDR3: CSTSTGINTEAFF
DNA: TGCTCAACCTCTACCGGAATCAACACTGAAGCTTTCTTT

V: TRBV7-2
size: once
J: TRBJ1-5
length: 15
D: TRBD1
CDR3: CASGVGTGPNQPQHF
DNA: TGTGCCAGTGGGGTTGGGACAGGGCCGAATCAGCCCCAGCATTTT

V: TRBV25-1
size: -
J: TRBJ2-7
length: 14
D: -
CDR3: CASSEFGLGHRPYF
DNA: TGTGCCAGCAGTGAATTTGGGTTGGGGCATCGTCCGTACTTC

V: TRBV7-9
size: few
J: TRBJ2-7
length: 15
D: -
CDR3: CASSLAKRSLYEQYF
DNA: TGTGCCAGCAGCTTAGCGAAGCGGAGCTTATACGAGCAGTACTTC

V: TRBV24-1
size: few
J: TRBJ2-4
length: 12
D: -
CDR3: CATSDLGRIKYF
DNA: TGTGCCACCAGTGATTTGGGACGGATCAAGTACTTC

V: TRBV27
size: -
J: TRBJ2-3
length: 13
D: -
CDR3: CASRVGGSDTQYF
DNA: TGTGCCAGCAGAGTCGGAGGGTCAGATACGCAGTATTTT

V: TRBV28
size: few
J: TRBJ2-3
length: 16
D: -
CDR3: CASSLGPSPSTDTQYF
DNA: TGTGCCAGCAGCCTGGGGCCATCCCCTTCCACAGATACGCAGTATTTT

V: TRBV29-1
size: few
J: TRBJ1-1
length: 10
D: -
CDR3: CSVEEAFAFF
DNA: TGCAGCGTTGAAGAGGCCTTTGCTTTCTTT

V: TRBV20-1
size: few
J: TRBJ2-5
length: 12
D: TRBD1
CDR3: CSARTGAETQYF
DNA: TGCAGTGCTCGGACAGGGGCAGAGACCCAGTACTTC

V: TRBV12-3/TRBV12-4
size: few
J: TRBJ2-7
length: 14
D: -
CDR3: CASSFSLASYEQYF
DNA: TGTGCCAGCAGTTTTAGCCTAGCGTCCTACGAGCAGTACTTC

V: TRBV4-1
size: few
J: TRBJ2-3
length: 16
D: -
CDR3: CASSQDGLASTDTQYF
DNA: TGCGCCAGCAGCCAAGACGGACTTGCTAGCACAGATACGCAGTATTTT

V: TRBV6-5
size: -
J: TRBJ1-2
length: 15
D: -
CDR3: CASSYGAGAGGGYTF
DNA: TGTGCCAGCAGTTACGGGGCAGGTGCAGGTGGTGGCTACACCTTC

V: TRBV5-1
size: few
J: TRBJ1-5
length: 14
D: -
CDR3: CASSLWPGNQPQHF
DNA: TGCGCCAGCAGCTTGTGGCCAGGCAATCAGCCCCAGCATTTT

V: TRBV10-3
size: few
J: TRBJ2-1
length: 14
D: -
CDR3: CAISDLNSYNEQFF
DNA: TGTGCCATCAGTGATTTAAACTCCTACAATGAGCAGTTCTTC

V: TRBV14
size: -
J: TRBJ2-1
length: 16
D: -
CDR3: CASSNPLAEVYNEQFF
DNA: TGTGCCAGCAGCAACCCGCTGGCGGAGGTTTACAATGAGCAGTTCTTC

V: TRBV29-1
size: -
J: TRBJ2-3
length: 18
D: TRBD2
CDR3: CSVVGTSGRATSTDTQYF
DNA: TGCAGCGTTGTCGGGACTAGCGGGCGCGCAACTAGCACAGATACGCAGTATTTT

V: TRBV20-1
size: few
J: TRBJ2-1
length: 14
D: TRBD2
CDR3: CSASETSGGNEQFF
DNA: TGCAGTGCTAGCGAGACTAGCGGGGGCAATGAGCAGTTCTTC

V: TRBV6-2/TRBV6-3
size: -
J: TRBJ2-5
length: 14
D: -
CDR3: CASSYDGHQETQYF
DNA: TGTGCCAGCAGTTACGACGGCCACCAAGAGACCCAGTACTTC

V: TRBV6-1
size: -
J: TRBJ2-2
length: 13
D: -
CDR3: CALRTPNTGELFF
DNA: TGTGCTTTAAGGACCCCCAACACCGGGGAGCTGTTTTTT

V: TRBV5-1
size: -
J: TRBJ2-7
length: 16
D: TRBD2
CDR3: CASSLRTSGRPYEQYF
DNA: TGCGCCAGCAGCCTCCGAACTAGCGGGAGACCATACGAGCAGTACTTC

V: TRBV7-2
size: -
J: TRBJ2-7
length: 16
D: TRBD2
CDR3: CASSLVREGRGNEQYF
DNA: TGTGCCAGCAGCTTAGTGCGGGAGGGCCGGGGGAATGAGCAGTACTTC

V: TRBV7-9
size: -
J: TRBJ2-7
length: 14
D: -
CDR3: CASSSSIISYEQYF
DNA: TGTGCCAGCAGCTCATCTATAATCTCCTACGAGCAGTACTTC

V: TRBV4-1
size: few
J: TRBJ2-5
length: 16
D: TRBD1
CDR3: CASSQDWDRGGETQYF
DNA: TGCGCCAGCAGCCAAGACTGGGACAGGGGGGGAGAGACCCAGTACTTC

V: TRBV7-6
size: -
J: TRBJ2-1
length: 16
D: -
CDR3: CASSLFRDDAYNEQFF
DNA: TGTGCCAGCAGCTTATTTAGGGATGACGCCTACAATGAGCAGTTCTTC

V: TRBV14
size: few
J: TRBJ2-3
length: 14
D: TRBD2
CDR3: CASSAGTSGHTQYF
DNA: TGTGCCAGCAGCGCCGGGACTAGCGGTCATACGCAGTATTTT

V: TRBV29-1
size: -
J: TRBJ2-1
length: 15
D: -
CDR3: CSVVLLGETYNEQFF
DNA: TGCAGCGTTGTGTTGCTGGGTGAGACCTACAATGAGCAGTTCTTC

V: TRBV28
size: -
J: TRBJ2-7
length: 14
D: TRBD1
CDR3: CASSSGTESWMKYF
DNA: TGTGCCAGCAGTTCCGGGACAGAGTCCTGGATGAAGTACTTC